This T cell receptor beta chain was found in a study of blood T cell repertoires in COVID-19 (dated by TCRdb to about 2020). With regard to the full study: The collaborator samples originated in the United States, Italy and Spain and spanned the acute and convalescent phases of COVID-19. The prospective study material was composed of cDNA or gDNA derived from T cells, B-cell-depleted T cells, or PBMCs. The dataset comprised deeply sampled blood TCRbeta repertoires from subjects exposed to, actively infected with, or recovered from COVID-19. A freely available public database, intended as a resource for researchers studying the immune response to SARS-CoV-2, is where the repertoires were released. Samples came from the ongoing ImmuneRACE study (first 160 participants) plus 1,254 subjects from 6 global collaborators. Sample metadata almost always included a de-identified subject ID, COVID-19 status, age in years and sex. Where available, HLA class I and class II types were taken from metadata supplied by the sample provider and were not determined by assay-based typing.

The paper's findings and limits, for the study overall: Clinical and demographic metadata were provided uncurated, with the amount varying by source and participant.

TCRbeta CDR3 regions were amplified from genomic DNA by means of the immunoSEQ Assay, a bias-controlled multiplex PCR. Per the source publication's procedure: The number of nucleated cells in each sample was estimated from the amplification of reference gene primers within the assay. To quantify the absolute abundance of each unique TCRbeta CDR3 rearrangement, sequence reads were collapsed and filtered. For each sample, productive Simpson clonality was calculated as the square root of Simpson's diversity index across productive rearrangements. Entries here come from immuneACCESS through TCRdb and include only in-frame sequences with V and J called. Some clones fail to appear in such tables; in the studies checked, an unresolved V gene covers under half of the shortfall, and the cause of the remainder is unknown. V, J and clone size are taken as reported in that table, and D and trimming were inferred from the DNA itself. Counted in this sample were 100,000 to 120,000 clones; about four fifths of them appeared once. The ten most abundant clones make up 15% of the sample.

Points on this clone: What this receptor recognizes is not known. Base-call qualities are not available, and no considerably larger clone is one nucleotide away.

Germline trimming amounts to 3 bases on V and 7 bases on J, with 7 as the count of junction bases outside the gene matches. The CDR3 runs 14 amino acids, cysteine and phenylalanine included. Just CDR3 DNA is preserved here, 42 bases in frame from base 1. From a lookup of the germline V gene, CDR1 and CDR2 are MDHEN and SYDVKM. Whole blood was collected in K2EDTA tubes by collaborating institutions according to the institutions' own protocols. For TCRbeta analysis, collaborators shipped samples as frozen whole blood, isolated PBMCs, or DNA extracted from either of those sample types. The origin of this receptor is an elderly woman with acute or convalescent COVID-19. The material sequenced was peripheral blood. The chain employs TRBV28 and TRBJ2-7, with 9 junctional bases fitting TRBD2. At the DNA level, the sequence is TGTGCCAGCAGTTTGACTAGCGGAGCTCGAGAGCAGTACTTC. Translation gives CASSLTSGAREQYF.